The 22 T cell receptor beta chains reported below all come from one sample, sequenced in a study of regulatory T cells in long-lasting Graves disease. The TCR beta library used iRepertoire HTBI primers with Arm-PCR amplification of CDR3. TCRdb independently ran MiXCR on the multiplex PCR reads; one entry per CDR3 protein. The sample lists 350,000 to 450,000 distinct CDR3 sequences, roughly 24% occurring once. The sample's time point: persistent/refractory GD, antithyroid drugs over 5 years with positive TRAb. PBMC RNA served as the TCR library source. Sequenced material: peripheral blood mononuclear cells (PBMCs), taken when the disease was refractory, from a patient treated with antithyroid drugs. The receptor source for this set is a middle-aged woman with Graves disease.

In its sample, this clonotype was seen a few times. The chain carries TRBV6-4 and TRBJ1-1; 7 bases align to TRBD1. The CDR3 runs 13 residues. V trimming: 6 bases; J trimming: 5 bases; junction bases outside the gene matches: 6. CDR1 and CDR2 (germline): MRHNA, SNTAGT. The chain's CDR3 is CASSQTGITEAFF. CDR3 DNA: TGTGCCAGCAGCCAGACAGGGATAACTGAAGCTTTCTTT.

This clonotype showed up many times. One end of the junction fails to match germline, which may point to a read error. The V gene is TRBV28, the J gene TRBJ2-5; 11 nucleotides line up with TRBD2. The CDR3 length is 15 residues. CDR1 and CDR2 from the germline V gene are MDHEN and SYDVKM. In DNA form, the CDR3 reads TGTGCCAGCAGTTTCCTAGCGGGGGGCGAAGAGGCCCAGTACTTC. Residues: CASSFLAGGEEAQYF. Variable domain in full (rest from reference TRBV28 and TRBJ2-5): DVKVTQSSRYLVKRTGEKVFLECVQDMDHENMFWYRQDPGLGLRLIYFSYDVKMKEKGDIPEGYSVSREKKERFSLILESASTNQTSMYLCASSFLAGGEEAQYFGPGTRLLVL.

This clonotype was seen repeatedly, ten times or more. The chain carries TRBV10-3 and TRBJ2-2; D perhaps matches TRBD1 (5 bases). V dropped 3 bases and J dropped 6 bases, with 14 bases sitting between them. Germline CDR1 ENHRY, CDR2 SYGVKD. The CDR3 contains 15 residues. The CDR3 sequence: CAISEFPDSAGELFF. As DNA, the CDR3 is TGTGCCATCAGTGAATTCCCTGACAGTGCCGGGGAGCTGTTTTTT.

In its sample, this clonotype was seen a few times. J is TRBJ2-7 and V is TRBV11-2, with TRBD1 matching over 10 bases. With V trimmed by 4 bases and J by 3 bases, 6 bases remained unmatched. The CDR3 runs 15 residues. Germline loops: CDR1 SGHAT, CDR2 FQNNGV. As DNA, the CDR3 is TGTGCCAGCAGCTCAAACCGGGACAGGGGCTACGAGCAGTACTTC. Translated, it gives CASSSNRDRGYEQYF. Looking up the rest from reference TRBV11-2 and TRBJ2-7 gives the full variable domain: EAGVAQSPRYKIIEKRQSVAFWCNPISGHATLYWYQQILGQGPKLLIQFQNNGVVDDSQLPKDRFSAERLKGVDSTLKIQPAKLEDSAVYLCASSSNRDRGYEQYFGPGTRLTVT.

This clonotype was detected ten times or more. The chain uses TRBV10-3 and TRBJ1-2, with D perhaps matching TRBD1 (5 bases). V gave up 3 bases and J gave up 5 bases, with 16 bases separating them. This CDR3 has 15 residues. Germline values: CDR1 ENHRY, CDR2 SYGVKD. CDR3 bases: TGTGCCATCAGTGATCCCCGAGGAAGGGGATATGGCTACACCTTC. Translating it yields CAISDPRGRGYGYTF.

This clonotype has ten or more counts. V is TRBV10-3 and J is TRBJ2-7; 9 positions match TRBD1. This CDR3 has 15 amino acids. The junction had 6 bases not matched to a gene; V was cut back by 3 bases and J by 3 bases. Germline V CDR1 and CDR2: ENHRY, SYGVKD. Here the CDR3 DNA reads TGTGCCATCAGTGAAACAGGGGGCTACTACTACGAGCAGTACTTC. Its translation is CAISETGGYYYEQYF.

This clonotype was found many times. V is TRBV7-2 and J is TRBJ1-4, with TRBD1 as a possible D gene (5 bases). Germline V gene sequence: CDR1 SGHTA, CDR2 FQGNSA. V gave up 5 bases and J gave up 11 bases, with 18 bases separating them. CDR3 size: 14 residues. The CDR3, as DNA: TGTGCCAGCAGCCGAGACGGAGGGGTAGGGAAACTGTTTTTT. Its protein product is CASSRDGGVGKLFF. The full variable domain, its missing parts supplied by reference TRBV7-2 and TRBJ1-4, is GAGVSQSPSNKVTEKGKDVELRCDPISGHTALYWYRQSLGQGLEFLIYFQGNSAPDKSGLPSDRFSAERTGGSVSTLTIQRTQQEDSAVYLCASSRDGGVGKLFFGSGTQLSVL.

Only a few counts were recorded for this clonotype. This chain connects TRBV5-1 to TRBJ2-2; D possibly corresponds to TRBD2 (5 bases). The CDR3 length is 12 residues. With 5 bases removed from V and 3 bases from J, the gap between germline ends came to 5 bases. Germline lookup yields CDR1 SGHRS and CDR2 YFSETQ. CDR3 residues: CASRGDTGELFF. The DNA of the CDR3 is TGCGCCAGCAGGGGAGACACCGGGGAGCTGTTTTTT.

This clonotype was picked up a small number of times. The gene calls are TRBV27 and TRBJ2-1; a weak D match, TRBD2 (5 bases). Germline values: CDR1 MNHEY, CDR2 SMNVEV (reference sequence). Trimming removed 3 bases at V and 4 bases at J, with 7 bases between. The CDR3 has 13 amino acids. CDR3 region: CASSFGNYNEQFF. The CDR3 DNA follows: TGTGCCAGCAGTTTCGGGAATTACAATGAGCAGTTCTTC.

This clonotype was counted a few times. The V gene is TRBV5-5, the J gene TRBJ2-5; 8 positions match TRBD1. The length of the CDR3 is 14 residues. CDR1 SGHKS and CDR2 YYEKEE come from the germline V gene (reference sequence). V trimming: 3 bases; J trimming: 4 bases; junction bases outside the gene matches: 5. The CDR3 DNA sequence: TGTGCCAGCAGCTCCAGGGGGCTTAGAGAGACCCAGTACTTC. Encoded protein: CASSSRGLRETQYF.

The chain is built from TRBV28 and TRBJ2-5; 10 bases are shared with TRBD1. CDR1 is MDHEN, CDR2 SYDVKM, per germline. This CDR3 comprises 15 residues. V trimming: 4 bases; J trimming: 5 bases; junction bases outside the gene matches: 7. This CDR3 reads CASSSLTGGTETQYF. The DNA of the CDR3 is TGTGCCAGCAGTTCCCTGACAGGGGGCACGGAGACCCAGTACTTC.

This clonotype was seen more than once but under ten times. The chain has TRBV7-2 and TRBJ2-1, with D tentatively TRBD1 (5 bases). CDR1 is SGHTA, CDR2 FQGNSA, per germline. This CDR3 has 13 residues. Trimming took off 1 base at V and 12 bases at J, with 13 bases between the two ends. CDR3 sequence reads: CASSLGPQVGQFF. The CDR3 bases are TGTGCCAGCAGCTTAGGACCACAGGTAGGGCAGTTCTTC.

At least ten counts were recorded for this clonotype. The rearrangement uses TRBV12-3 or TRBV12-4 and TRBJ1-5, with D perhaps matching TRBD1 (6 bases). Trimming stripped 4 bases from V and 2 bases from J, with 12 bases between. There are 15 residues in the CDR3. In nucleotides, the CDR3 is TGTGCCAGCAGTTCACAGGGATGGGGCAATCAGCCCCAGCATTTT. It specifies CASSSQGWGNQPQHF.

This clonotype occurred many times. The J gene is TRBJ2-5, the V gene TRBV2; D is possibly TRBD2 (6 bases). Germline V CDR1 and CDR2: SNHLY, FYNNEI. V lost 6 bases, J lost 0 bases, and 14 bases lay in between. The CDR3 contains 15 residues. CDR3 region: CASRDSGPYQETQYF. The CDR3 bases are TGTGCCAGCAGGGATAGCGGCCCGTACCAAGAGACCCAGTACTTC.

The chain recombines TRBV19 with TRBJ2-7; the match to TRBD1 covers 9 bases. V trimming: 5 bases; J trimming: 3 bases; junction bases outside the gene matches: 8. CDR1 is LNHDA and CDR2 is SQIVND in the germline V gene (reference sequence). This CDR3 comprises 15 residues. Here the CDR3 reads CASSPGQGVYYEQYF. The CDR3 nucleotides read TGTGCCAGTAGTCCGGGACAGGGAGTTTACTACGAGCAGTACTTC.

The chain carries TRBV3-1 and TRBJ2-3, with 9 bases fitting TRBD2. Germline V CDR1 and CDR2: LGHDT, YNNKEL (reference sequence). J lost 5 bases, V lost 4 bases, and 10 bases had no gene match. This CDR3 has 16 amino acids. CDR3 region: CASSPHSGSFGDTQYF. For the CDR3, the DNA is TGTGCCAGCAGCCCTCATAGCGGGAGTTTTGGAGATACGCAGTATTTT.

This clonotype was detected only a few times. V gene TRBV2 combines with J gene TRBJ2-1, with TRBD2 identical over 12 bases. The germline CDR1 and CDR2 sequences are SNHLY and FYNNEI. With 5 bases clipped from V and 7 bases from J, the junction kept 9 bases outside the gene matches. The CDR3 is 16 residues long. The CDR3 region is CASSQTRTSGKNEQFF. The CDR3 DNA reads as TGTGCCAGCAGTCAAACCCGGACTAGCGGGAAGAATGAGCAGTTCTTC.

Points on this clonotype: Just one base apart from a much larger clone, this may be a read error. V and J are TRBV28 and TRBJ2-5; 7 bases fit TRBD2. Germline assignment: CDR1 MDHEN and CDR2 SYDVKM. V lost 4 bases to trimming and J lost 2 bases; unmatched junction nucleotides: 22. The CDR3 runs 20 residues. The CDR3, as DNA: TGTGCCAGCAGTTCTATGGCGGGAGTCCCAAGAGTACGGGCGCAAGAGACCCAGTACTTC. Translating gives CASSSMAGVPRVRAQETQYF.

This clonotype has a count of ten or more. The chain combines TRBV2 with TRBJ2-7; no clear D. Germline lookup yields CDR1 SNHLY and CDR2 FYNNEI. The CDR3 has 16 amino acids. Trimming removed 10 bases from V and 3 bases from J, with 25 bases in between. The CDR3 bases are TGTGCCACTAACCTACTGGTGATCCACAAAGGCTACGAGCAGTACTTC. It translates to CATNLLVIHKGYEQYF.

This clonotype was observed a few times. The CDR3 nucleotides read TGTGCCGGGGGACAGACCAATCAGCCCCAGCATTTT. Translated: CAGGQTNQPQHF. The chain joins TRBV27 to TRBJ1-5; 7 bases map to TRBD1. The trim removed 11 bases at V and 3 bases at J, leaving 4 bases unmatched. Germline CDR1 and CDR2: MNHEY and SMNVEV (reference sequence). The CDR3 runs 12 residues.

At least ten counts were recorded for this clonotype. This sequence joins TRBV28 and TRBJ1-5; D unresolved. This CDR3 has 14 residues. Germline CDR1 MDHEN, CDR2 SYDVKM. V shed 0 bases and J shed 3 bases, with 6 bases lying between them. As DNA, the CDR3 is TGTGCCAGCAGTTTATGGGGCCCCAATCAGCCCCAGCATTTT. Translating it yields CASSLWGPNQPQHF.

At least ten counts were recorded for this clonotype. The gene calls are TRBV12-3 or TRBV12-4 and TRBJ2-5; 9 nucleotides align to TRBD1. The length of the CDR3 is 14 residues. With V trimmed by 5 bases and J by 5 bases, 6 bases remained unmatched. The CDR3 spells CASSGTGGRETQYF. For the CDR3, the DNA is TGTGCCAGCAGTGGCACAGGGGGCCGGGAGACCCAGTACTTC.